These T cell receptor beta chains were read from a single sample in a study of T cells in narcolepsy. Sequencing used immunoSEQ multiplex PCR; TCRdb keeps in-frame clones, though not all of them. The table shows roughly 25,000 clones, with approximately 85% occurring only once. Sequencing was carried out using memory (CD45RA-) CD4+ T cells from blood. These receptors came from a human donor in good health. CDR3s include the opening cysteine and the closing phenylalanine or tryptophan. Fields, in order: D gene, clone size, J gene, V gene, CDR3 protein, CDR3 DNA. D genes are given only for firm matches. Not every row has a clone size; where given, it reads once, few, many or a size class.

D gene: -; clone size: -; J gene: TRBJ2-6; V gene: TRBV7-6; CDR3 protein: CASSPVAPGPLAGANVLTF; CDR3 DNA: TGTGCCAGCAGCCCCGTTGCACCGGGCCCTTTGGCTGGGGCCAACGTCCTGACTTTC
D gene: TRBD2; clone size: once; J gene: TRBJ2-5; V gene: TRBV5-1; CDR3 protein: CASSSGLAGVETQYF; CDR3 DNA: TGCGCCAGCAGCTCGGGACTAGCGGGAGTGGAGACCCAGTACTTC
D gene: -; clone size: -; J gene: TRBJ2-2; V gene: TRBV7-9; CDR3 protein: CASSHTRSKNTGELFF; CDR3 DNA: TGTGCCAGCAGCCACACTAGATCGAAGAACACCGGGGAGCTGTTTTTT
D gene: -; clone size: -; J gene: TRBJ2-3; V gene: TRBV5-1; CDR3 protein: CASRVGPSSTDTQYF; CDR3 DNA: TGCGCCAGTAGGGTGGGGCCTTCTAGCACAGATACGCAGTATTTT
D gene: -; clone size: -; J gene: TRBJ2-3; V gene: TRBV30; CDR3 protein: CAWTPSTDTQYF; CDR3 DNA: TGTGCCTGGACACCTAGCACAGATACGCAGTATTTT
D gene: -; clone size: -; J gene: TRBJ1-2; V gene: TRBV28; CDR3 protein: CASSWGRDYGYTF; CDR3 DNA: TGTGCCAGCAGTTGGGGACGGGACTATGGCTACACCTTC
D gene: TRBD1; clone size: -; J gene: TRBJ1-1; V gene: TRBV19; CDR3 protein: CASSAGQGVTEAFF; CDR3 DNA: TGTGCCAGTAGTGCCGGTCAGGGGGTCACTGAAGCTTTCTTT
D gene: -; clone size: once; J gene: TRBJ2-1; V gene: TRBV13; CDR3 protein: CASSFHGPDEQFF; CDR3 DNA: TGTGCCAGCAGCTTCCACGGGCCGGATGAGCAGTTCTTC
D gene: TRBD1; clone size: -; J gene: TRBJ1-1; V gene: TRBV6-5; CDR3 protein: CASSADRVNTEAFF; CDR3 DNA: TGTGCCAGCAGTGCGGACAGGGTAAACACTGAAGCTTTCTTT
D gene: -; clone size: few; J gene: TRBJ1-5; V gene: TRBV19; CDR3 protein: CASTMGEGNSNQPQHF; CDR3 DNA: TGTGCCAGTACTATGGGCGAGGGAAATAGCAATCAGCCCCAGCATTTT
D gene: -; clone size: -; J gene: TRBJ2-3; V gene: TRBV29-1; CDR3 protein: CSVVRREETSTDTQYF; CDR3 DNA: TGCAGCGTTGTTCGGCGGGAAGAAACTAGCACAGATACGCAGTATTTT